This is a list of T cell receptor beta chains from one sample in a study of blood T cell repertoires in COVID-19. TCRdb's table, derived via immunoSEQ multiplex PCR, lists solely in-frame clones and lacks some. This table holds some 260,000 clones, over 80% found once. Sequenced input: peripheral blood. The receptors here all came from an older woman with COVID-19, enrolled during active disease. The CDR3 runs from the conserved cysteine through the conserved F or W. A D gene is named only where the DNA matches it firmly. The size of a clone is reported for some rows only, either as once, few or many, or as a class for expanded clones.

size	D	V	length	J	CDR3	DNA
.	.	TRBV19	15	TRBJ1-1	CASSTPQLRGTEAFF	TGTGCCAGTAGTACCCCTCAGTTGCGAGGCACTGAAGCTTTCTTT
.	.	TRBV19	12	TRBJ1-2	CASSIRDYGYTF	TGTGCCAGTAGTATACGGGACTATGGCTACACCTTC
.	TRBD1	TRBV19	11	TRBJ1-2	CASSGTGGYTF	TGTGCCAGTAGTGGGACAGGGGGCTACACCTTC
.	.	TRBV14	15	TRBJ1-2	CASSQDMGGIGGYTF	TGTGCCAGCAGCCAAGATATGGGAGGGATAGGTGGCTACACCTTC
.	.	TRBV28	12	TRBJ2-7	CASSSPGYEQYF	TGTGCCAGCAGTTCCCCGGGTTACGAGCAGTACTTC
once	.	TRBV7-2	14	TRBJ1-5	CASSSQGGNQPQHF	TGTGCCAGCAGCTCGCAGGGTGGCAATCAGCCCCAGCATTTT
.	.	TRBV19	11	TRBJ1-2	CASSTPIGYTF	TGTGCCAGTAGTACCCCCATTGGCTACACCTTC
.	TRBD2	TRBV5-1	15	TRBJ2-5	CASSAGGTLEETQYF	TGCGCCAGTTCAGCGGGAGGGACTTTGGAAGAGACCCAGTACTTC
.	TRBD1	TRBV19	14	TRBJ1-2	CASSWTGEAYGYTF	TGTGCCAGTAGCTGGACAGGGGAGGCGTATGGCTACACCTTC
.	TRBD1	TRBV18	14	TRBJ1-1	CASSPTGGGTEAFF	TGTGCCAGCTCACCTACAGGGGGAGGCACTGAAGCTTTCTTT
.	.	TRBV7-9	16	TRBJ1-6	CASSLQTTDPNSPLHF	TGTGCCAGCAGCCTCCAAACGACAGACCCAAATTCACCCCTCCACTTT
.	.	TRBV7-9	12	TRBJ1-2	CASGGQNYGYTF	TGTGCCAGCGGCGGACAGAACTATGGCTACACCTTC
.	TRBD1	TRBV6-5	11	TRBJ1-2	CASSFGQVSTF	TGTGCCAGCAGTTTCGGACAGGTTTCCACCTTC
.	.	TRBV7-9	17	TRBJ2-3	CASSLAGGGSRTDTQYF	TGTGCCAGCAGCTTAGCGGGGGGCGGGAGTCGGACAGATACGCAGTATTTT
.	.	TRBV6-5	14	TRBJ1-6	CASRRDTDNSPLHF	TGTGCCAGCCGACGGGACACAGATAATTCACCCCTCCACTTT
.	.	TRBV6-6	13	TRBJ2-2	CASSIRQAGELFF	TGTGCCAGCAGTATCCGACAGGCCGGGGAGCTGTTTTTT
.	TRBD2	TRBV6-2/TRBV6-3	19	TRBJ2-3	CASSYGPGTSGPSTDTQYF	TGTGCCAGCAGTTACGGTCCCGGGACTAGCGGGCCCAGCACAGATACGCAGTATTTT
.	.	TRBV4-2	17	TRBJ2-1	CASSPPPGSSSYNEQFF	TGTGCCAGCAGCCCACCTCCCGGTAGCTCCTCCTACAATGAGCAGTTCTTC
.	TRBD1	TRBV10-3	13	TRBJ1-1	CAILPTGSTEAFF	TGTGCCATTCTCCCGACAGGGAGCACTGAAGCTTTCTTT
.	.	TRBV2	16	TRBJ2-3	CASSEDLGSPTDTQYF	TGTGCCAGCAGTGAAGATCTAGGATCCCCCACAGATACGCAGTATTTT
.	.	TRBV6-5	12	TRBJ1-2	CASRDDSYGYTF	TGTGCCAGCAGGGACGACAGTTATGGCTACACCTTC
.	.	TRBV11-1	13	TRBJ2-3	CASSPRGADTQYF	TGTGCCAGCAGCCCCAGAGGTGCAGATACGCAGTATTTT
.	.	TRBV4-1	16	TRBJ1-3	CASSQDRSRSGNTIYF	TGCGCCAGCAGCCAAGATCGGTCGCGCTCTGGAAACACCATATATTTT
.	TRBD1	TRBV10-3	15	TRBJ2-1	CAISGSGTGYNEQFF	TGTGCCATCAGTGGCTCCGGGACAGGGTACAATGAGCAGTTCTTC
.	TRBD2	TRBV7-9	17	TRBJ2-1	CASSFLAGFNSYNEQFF	TGTGCCAGCAGCTTTTTAGCGGGCTTCAACTCCTACAATGAGCAGTTCTTC
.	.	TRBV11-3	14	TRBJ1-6	CASSLGHRNSPLHF	TGTGCCAGCAGCTTAGGACACCGAAATTCACCCCTCCACTTT
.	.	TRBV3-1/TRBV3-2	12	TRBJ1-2	CASSLPGAGYTF	TGTGCCAGCAGCCTCCCTGGGGCTGGCTACACCTTC
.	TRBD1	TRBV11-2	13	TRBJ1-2	CASSPTGAYGYTF	TGTGCCAGCAGCCCGACAGGGGCGTATGGCTACACCTTC
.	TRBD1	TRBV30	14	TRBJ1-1	CAWSRDRGTTEAFF	TGTGCCTGGAGTCGGGACAGGGGTACCACTGAAGCTTTCTTT
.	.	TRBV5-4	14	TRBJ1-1	CASSLGQGLAEAFF	TGTGCCAGCAGCTTGGGTCAGGGACTTGCTGAAGCTTTCTTT
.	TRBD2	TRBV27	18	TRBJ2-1	CASSPPPGPAGLYNEQFF	TGTGCCAGCAGCCCCCCCCCGGGGCCAGCGGGACTGTACAATGAGCAGTTCTTC
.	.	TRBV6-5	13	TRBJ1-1	CATLRDSDTEAFF	TGTGCCACCCTCCGGGATTCGGACACTGAAGCTTTCTTT
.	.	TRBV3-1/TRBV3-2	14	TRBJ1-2	CASSQEEGIYGYTF	TGTGCCAGCAGCCAAGAGGAGGGGATCTATGGCTACACCTTC
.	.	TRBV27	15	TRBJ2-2	CASRIMGGRGGELFF	TGTGCCAGCAGAATAATGGGGGGGCGCGGCGGGGAGCTGTTTTTT
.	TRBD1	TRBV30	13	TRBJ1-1	CAWDRGPGTEAFF	TGTGCCTGGGACAGGGGACCCGGCACTGAAGCTTTCTTT
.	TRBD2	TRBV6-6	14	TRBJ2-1	CASSPRTSGNEQFF	TGTGCCAGCAGCCCAAGGACTAGCGGCAATGAGCAGTTCTTC
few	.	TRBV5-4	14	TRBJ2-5	CASSARGIQETQYF	TGTGCCAGCAGCGCTAGGGGGATCCAAGAGACCCAGTACTTC
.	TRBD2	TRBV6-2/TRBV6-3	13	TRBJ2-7	CASSRGTSREQYF	TGTGCCAGCAGTCGCGGGACTAGCCGCGAGCAGTACTTC
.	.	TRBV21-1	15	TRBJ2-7	CASSIRTGLVYEQYF	TGTGCCAGCAGCATAAGGACAGGGTTAGTCTACGAGCAGTACTTC
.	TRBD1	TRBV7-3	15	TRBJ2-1	CASSFTGTGEDEQFF	TGTGCCAGCAGCTTTACCGGGACAGGGGAGGACGAGCAGTTCTTC
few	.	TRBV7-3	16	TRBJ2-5	CASSLRPGTPKETQYF	TGTGCCAGCAGCTTAAGGCCGGGGACACCTAAAGAGACCCAGTACTTC
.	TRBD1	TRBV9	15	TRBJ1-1	CASSVTTGWATEAFF	TGTGCCAGCAGCGTTACGACAGGGTGGGCCACTGAAGCTTTCTTT
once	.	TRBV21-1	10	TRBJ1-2	CASSTGGYTF	TGTGCCAGCAGCACAGGGGGCTACACCTTC
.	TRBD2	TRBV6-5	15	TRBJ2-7	CASSREGLGLYEQYF	TGTGCCAGCAGCCGGGAGGGGCTCGGTCTCTACGAGCAGTACTTC
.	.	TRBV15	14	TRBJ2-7	CATSRDRAGVEQYF	TGTGCCACCAGCAGAGACAGGGCTGGGGTCGAGCAGTACTTC
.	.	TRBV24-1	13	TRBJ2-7	CATLDRISYEQYF	TGTGCCACTCTAGACCGAATCTCCTACGAGCAGTACTTC
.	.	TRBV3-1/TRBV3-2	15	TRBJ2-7	CASSQVPGWSYEQYF	TGTGCCAGCAGCCAAGTACCAGGGTGGTCCTACGAGCAGTACTTC
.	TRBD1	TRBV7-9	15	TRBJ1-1	CASSAQTGVNTEAFF	TGTGCCAGCAGCGCCCAGACAGGGGTAAACACTGAAGCTTTCTTT
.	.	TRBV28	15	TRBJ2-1	CASGSPRVSYNEQFF	TGTGCCAGCGGTTCCCCTCGGGTCTCCTACAATGAGCAGTTCTTC
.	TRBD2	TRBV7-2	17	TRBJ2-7	CASSPTRAGLGSYEQYF	TGTGCCAGCAGCCCTACTAGAGCGGGATTAGGCTCCTACGAGCAGTACTTC